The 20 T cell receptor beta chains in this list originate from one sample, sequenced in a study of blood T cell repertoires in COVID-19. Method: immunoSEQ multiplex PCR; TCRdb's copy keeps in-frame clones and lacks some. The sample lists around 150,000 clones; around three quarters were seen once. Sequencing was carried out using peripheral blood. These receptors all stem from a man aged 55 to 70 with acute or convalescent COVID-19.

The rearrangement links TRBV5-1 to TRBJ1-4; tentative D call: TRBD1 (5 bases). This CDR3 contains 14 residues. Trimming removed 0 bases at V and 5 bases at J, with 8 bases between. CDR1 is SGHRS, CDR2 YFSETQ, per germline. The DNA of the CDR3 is TGCGCCAGCAGCTTGGGAAGGGGCAATGAAAAACTGTTTTTT. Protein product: CASSLGRGNEKLFF.

This CDR3 is CASSLNRGLGGDTQYF. Here the CDR3 DNA reads TGTGCCAGCAGCTTAAATAGGGGGCTAGGGGGGGATACGCAGTATTTT. The chain employs TRBV7-2 and TRBJ2-3; D might be TRBD1 (7 bases). Per germline, CDR1 SGHTA and CDR2 FQGNSA. CDR3 size: 16 residues. V lost 2 bases to trimming and J lost 6 bases, with 18 bases between them.

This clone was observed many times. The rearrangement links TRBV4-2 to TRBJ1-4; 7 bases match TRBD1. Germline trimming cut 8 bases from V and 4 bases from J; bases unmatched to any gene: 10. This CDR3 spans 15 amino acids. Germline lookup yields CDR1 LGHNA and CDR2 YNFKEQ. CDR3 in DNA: TGTGCCAGCGACCTAAGGGGGCATAATAATGAAAAACTGTTTTTT. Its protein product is CASDLRGHNNEKLFF.

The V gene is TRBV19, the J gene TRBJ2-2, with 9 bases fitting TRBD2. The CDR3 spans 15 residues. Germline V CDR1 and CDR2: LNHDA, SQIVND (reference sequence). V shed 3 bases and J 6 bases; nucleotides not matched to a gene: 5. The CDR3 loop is CASSIGAGGPGELFF. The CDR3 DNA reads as TGTGCCAGTAGTATCGGAGCGGGAGGTCCCGGGGAGCTGTTTTTT. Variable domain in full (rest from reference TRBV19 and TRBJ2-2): DGGITQSPKYLFRKEGQNVTLSCEQNLNHDAMYWYRQDPGQGLRLIYYSQIVNDFQKGDIAEGYSVSREKKESFPLTVTSAQKNPTAFYLCASSIGAGGPGELFFGEGSRLTVL.

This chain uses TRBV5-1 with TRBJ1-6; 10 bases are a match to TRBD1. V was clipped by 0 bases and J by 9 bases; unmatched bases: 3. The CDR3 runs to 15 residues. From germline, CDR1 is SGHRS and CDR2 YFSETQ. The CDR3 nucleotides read TGCGCCAGCAGCTTGGATCGGACAGGGGGTTCACCCCTCCACTTT. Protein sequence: CASSLDRTGGSPLHF.

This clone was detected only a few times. The CDR3 is CASSLQQGHSPLHF. The CDR3 DNA reads TGTGCCAGCAGCTTACAACAGGGTCATTCACCCCTCCACTTT. The chain couples TRBV11-2 to TRBJ1-6; TRBD1 might be the D (6 bases). CDR3 length: 14 amino acids. Germline values: CDR1 SGHAT, CDR2 FQNNGV. V was clipped by 2 bases and J by 8 bases, with 10 bases between them. The complete variable domain, with remaining parts taken from reference TRBV11-2 and TRBJ1-6, reads EAGVAQSPRYKIIEKRQSVAFWCNPISGHATLYWYQQILGQGPKLLIQFQNNGVVDDSQLPKDRFSAERLKGVDSTLKIQPAKLEDSAVYLCASSLQQGHSPLHFGNGTRLTVT.

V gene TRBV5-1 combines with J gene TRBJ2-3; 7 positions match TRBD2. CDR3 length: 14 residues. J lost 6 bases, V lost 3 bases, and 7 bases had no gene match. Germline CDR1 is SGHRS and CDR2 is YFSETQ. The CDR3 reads CASSSAGLGDTQYF. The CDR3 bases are TGCGCCAGCAGCTCAGCGGGACTGGGGGATACGCAGTATTTT.

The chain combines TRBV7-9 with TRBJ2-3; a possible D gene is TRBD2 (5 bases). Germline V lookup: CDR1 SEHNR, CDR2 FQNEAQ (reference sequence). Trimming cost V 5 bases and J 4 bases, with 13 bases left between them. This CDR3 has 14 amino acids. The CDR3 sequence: CASSSGLAADTQYF. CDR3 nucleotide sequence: TGTGCCAGCAGCAGCGGCCTGGCGGCAGATACGCAGTATTTT.

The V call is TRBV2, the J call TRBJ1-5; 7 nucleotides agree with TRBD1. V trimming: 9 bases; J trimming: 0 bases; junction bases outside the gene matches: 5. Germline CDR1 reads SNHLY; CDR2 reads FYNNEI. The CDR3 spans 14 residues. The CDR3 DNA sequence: TGTGCCAGTCAGGGGGTAAATAGCAATCAGCCCCAGCATTTT. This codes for CASQGVNSNQPQHF. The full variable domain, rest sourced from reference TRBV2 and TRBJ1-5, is EPEVTQTPSHQVTQMGQEVILRCVPISNHLYFYWYRQILGQKVEFLVSFYNNEISEKSEIFDDQFSVERPDGSNFTLKIRSTKLEDSAMYFCASQGVNSNQPQHFGDGTRLSIL.

The CDR3 loop reads CASSRDGWGEQYF. CDR3 in DNA: TGTGCCAGCAGTCGGGATGGGTGGGGCGAGCAGTACTTC. The chain recombines TRBV28 with TRBJ2-7; D is possibly TRBD2 (5 bases). Per germline, CDR1 MDHEN and CDR2 SYDVKM. The CDR3 is 13 amino acids. The V and J ends lost 5 bases and 6 bases respectively, with 14 bases between them.

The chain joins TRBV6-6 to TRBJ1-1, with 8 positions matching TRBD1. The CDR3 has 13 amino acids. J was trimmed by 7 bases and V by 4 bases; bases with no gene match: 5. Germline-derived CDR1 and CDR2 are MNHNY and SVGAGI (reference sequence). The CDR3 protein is CASSSRTGFEAFF. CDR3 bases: TGTGCCAGCAGTTCCCGGACAGGGTTTGAAGCTTTCTTT.

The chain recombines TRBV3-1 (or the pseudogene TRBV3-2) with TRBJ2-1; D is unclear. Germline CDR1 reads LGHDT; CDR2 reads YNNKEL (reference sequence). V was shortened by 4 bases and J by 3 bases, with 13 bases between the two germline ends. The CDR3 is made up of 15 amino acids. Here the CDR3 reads CASSLSMVGYNEQFF. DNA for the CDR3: TGTGCCAGCAGCCTGAGTATGGTTGGCTACAATGAGCAGTTCTTC.

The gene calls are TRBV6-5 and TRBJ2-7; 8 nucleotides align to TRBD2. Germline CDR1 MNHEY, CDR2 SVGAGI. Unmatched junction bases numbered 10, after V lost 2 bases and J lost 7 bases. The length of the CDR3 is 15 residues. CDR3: CASSYEIAGTGEQYF. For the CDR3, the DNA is TGTGCCAGCAGTTACGAGATAGCGGGAACAGGGGAGCAGTACTTC.

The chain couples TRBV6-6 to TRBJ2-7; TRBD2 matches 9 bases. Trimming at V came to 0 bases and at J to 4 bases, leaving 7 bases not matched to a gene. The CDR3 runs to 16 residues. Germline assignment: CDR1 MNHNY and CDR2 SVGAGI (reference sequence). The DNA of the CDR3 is TGTGCCAGCAGTTACTCCCGGGTTAGCGGGAGTTACGAGCAGTACTTC. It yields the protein CASSYSRVSGSYEQYF.

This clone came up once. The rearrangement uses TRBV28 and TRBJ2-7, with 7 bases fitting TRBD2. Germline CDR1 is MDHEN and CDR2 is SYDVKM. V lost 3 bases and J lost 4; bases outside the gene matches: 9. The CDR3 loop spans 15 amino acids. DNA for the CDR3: TGTGCCAGCAGTTTGAGGTGGGGGGGAAGGTACGAGCAGTACTTC. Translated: CASSLRWGGRYEQYF.

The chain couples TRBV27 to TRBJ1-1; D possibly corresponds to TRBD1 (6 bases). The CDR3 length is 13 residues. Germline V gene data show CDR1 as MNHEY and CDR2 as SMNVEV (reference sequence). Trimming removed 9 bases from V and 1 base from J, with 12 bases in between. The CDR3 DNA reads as TGTGCCAGGCGGGGGGCTTGGAACACTGAAGCTTTCTTT. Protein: CARRGAWNTEAFF.

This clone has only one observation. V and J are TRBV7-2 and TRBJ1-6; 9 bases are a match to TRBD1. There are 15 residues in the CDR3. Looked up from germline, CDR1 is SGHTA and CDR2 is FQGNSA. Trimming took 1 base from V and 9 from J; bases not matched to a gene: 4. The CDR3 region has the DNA TGTGCCAGCAGCTTAGAGGGACAGGGCCCTTCACCCCTCCACTTT. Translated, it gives CASSLEGQGPSPLHF.

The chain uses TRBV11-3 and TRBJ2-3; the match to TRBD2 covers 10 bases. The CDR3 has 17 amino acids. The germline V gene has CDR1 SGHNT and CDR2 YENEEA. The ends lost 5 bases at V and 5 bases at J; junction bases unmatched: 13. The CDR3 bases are TGTGCCAGCAGCGCAGAACCGGGACTAGCGTCGAGAGATACGCAGTATTTT. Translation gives CASSAEPGLASRDTQYF.

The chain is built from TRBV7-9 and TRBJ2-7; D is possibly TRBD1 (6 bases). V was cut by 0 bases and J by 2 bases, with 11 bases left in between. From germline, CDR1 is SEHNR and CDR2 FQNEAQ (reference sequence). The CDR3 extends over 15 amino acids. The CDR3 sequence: CASSLAEAGAYEQYF. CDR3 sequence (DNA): TGTGCCAGCAGCTTAGCGGAGGCAGGGGCCTACGAGCAGTACTTC.

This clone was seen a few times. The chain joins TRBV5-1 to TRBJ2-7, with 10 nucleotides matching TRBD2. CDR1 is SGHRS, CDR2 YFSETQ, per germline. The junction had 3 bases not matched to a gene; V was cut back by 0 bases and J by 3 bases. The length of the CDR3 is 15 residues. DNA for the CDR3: TGCGCCAGCAGCTTGGAGGCTAGCGGGAGCTACGAGCAGTACTTC. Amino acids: CASSLEASGSYEQYF.